This is a list of T cell receptor beta chains from one sample in a study of identical twins. TCRdb processed the 5' RACE reads anew with MiXCR; each CDR3 protein has one entry. The table has 500,000 or so distinct CDR3 sequences, 12% to 15% seen once. These sequences were also reported in another study, on yellow fever vaccine responses in identical twins.

The source material was CD4+ T cells sorted from blood. Receptors originate from a woman aged 18-29 years in good health. Each CDR3 is given with its conserved first and last residue. The D gene is left open where the match is weak. Clone size, where shown, is once, few, many, or a class for clones that have expanded.

j_call,clone_size,d_call,v_call,cdr3_aa,cdr3_nt
TRBJ2-7,.,TRBD1,TRBV5-1,CASSVTGEVYEQYF,TGCGCCAGCAGCGTGACAGGGGAGGTCTACGAGCAGTACTTC
TRBJ2-7,.,TRBD1,TRBV20-1,CSAPRTGLPYEQYF,TGCAGTGCTCCACGGACAGGGTTACCCTACGAGCAGTACTTC
TRBJ2-6,.,.,TRBV5-6,CASSSGVRGANVPTF,TGTGCCAGCAGCTCCGGTGTGAGGGGGGCCAACGTCCCGACTTTC
TRBJ2-3,few,.,TRBV20-1,CSAIIDVPDTQYF,TGCAGTGCTATTATTGATGTACCAGATACGCAGTATTTT
TRBJ2-6,few,.,TRBV20-1,CSARTDSGANVLTF,TGCAGTGCTAGAACAGACTCTGGGGCCAACGTCCTGACTTTC
TRBJ2-2,few,.,TRBV7-6,CASSTYPQGNTGELFF,TGTGCCAGCAGCACGTACCCCCAGGGGAACACCGGGGAGCTGTTTTTT
TRBJ2-2,.,.,TRBV20-1,CSAPVPGPNTGELFF,TGCAGTGCCCCTGTACCGGGGCCGAACACCGGGGAGCTGTTTTTT
TRBJ1-2,few,TRBD1,TRBV3-1,CASKQGLGGYTF,TGTGCCAGCAAACAGGGGCTTGGTGGCTACACCTTC
TRBJ2-3,once,TRBD2,TRBV6-1,CASSRTSGRSDTQYF,TGTGCCAGCAGTCGGACTAGCGGGAGGTCAGATACGCAGTATTTT
TRBJ2-3,.,TRBD2,TRBV3-1,CASSQGLAGLADTQYF,TGTGCCAGCAGCCAAGGACTAGCGGGGTTGGCAGATACGCAGTATTTT
TRBJ2-1,.,.,TRBV12-3/TRBV12-4,CTSRDTAGDSRYNEQFF,TGTACCAGCAGAGATACGGCTGGGGACTCCCGGTACAATGAGCAGTTCTTC
TRBJ2-1,.,TRBD1,TRBV7-9,CASSVPGGNAYNEQFF,TGTGCCAGCAGCGTTCCAGGGGGCAACGCCTACAATGAGCAGTTCTTC
TRBJ2-3,many,.,TRBV20-1,CSAIDRSTDTQYF,TGCAGTGCTATAGACAGGTCCACAGATACGCAGTATTTT
TRBJ2-2,.,TRBD2,TRBV6-4,CASSRAVAGLSNTGELFF,TGTGCCAGCAGTCGCGCCGTAGCGGGGCTCTCGAACACCGGGGAGCTGTTTTTT
TRBJ2-7,few,.,TRBV29-1,CSVALAYEQYF,TGCAGCGTTGCCCTTGCCTACGAGCAGTACTTC
TRBJ2-3,.,.,TRBV20-1,CSARRGRGSTDTQYF,TGCAGTGCTAGAAGGGGCAGGGGAAGCACAGATACGCAGTATTTT
TRBJ2-3,.,TRBD1,TRBV7-9,CASRPGTGTLTDTQYF,TGTGCCAGCAGGCCCGGGACAGGGACCCTCACAGATACGCAGTATTTT
TRBJ2-7,few,TRBD1,TRBV5-1,CASRHPSRDSGEQYF,TGCGCCAGCAGGCATCCGTCCCGGGACAGTGGCGAGCAGTACTTC
TRBJ2-3,few,.,TRBV12-3/TRBV12-4,CASSLKGDVQYF,TGTGCCAGCAGTTTAAAAGGGGATGTGCAGTATTTT
TRBJ2-6,.,.,TRBV29-1,CSVILSDRLSGANVLTF,TGCAGCGTCATACTTTCGGACCGCTTGAGTGGGGCCAACGTCCTGACTTTC
TRBJ1-2,many,.,TRBV12-3/TRBV12-4,CASSTTPTYGYTF,TGTGCCAGCAGTACCACACCGACCTATGGCTACACCTTC
TRBJ2-1,few,TRBD2,TRBV5-1,CASSLTSDPYNEQFF,TGCGCCAGCAGCTTGACTAGCGACCCCTACAATGAGCAGTTCTTC
TRBJ2-3,few,.,TRBV6-1,CASSTPAGWTQYF,TGTGCCAGCAGCACGCCTGCGGGGTGGACGCAGTATTTT
TRBJ2-1,few,.,TRBV24-1,CATSWERNNEQFF,TGTGCCACCAGCTGGGAGAGAAACAATGAGCAGTTCTTC
TRBJ2-3,.,TRBD2,TRBV6-2/TRBV6-3,CASKPGGSDTQYF,TGTGCCAGCAAACCGGGAGGTTCAGATACGCAGTATTTT
TRBJ2-5,few,TRBD2,TRBV10-3,CAIATIAGGSSIGFETQYF,TGTGCCATCGCAACGATAGCGGGGGGGAGTTCGATCGGATTTGAGACCCAGTACTTC
TRBJ2-7,many,.,TRBV18,CASSPGSSYEQYF,TGTGCCAGCAGCCCCGGGAGTTCCTACGAGCAGTACTTC
TRBJ2-7,many,.,TRBV5-1,CASSLSGEQYF,TGCGCCAGCAGCTTATCGGGCGAGCAGTACTTC
TRBJ2-2,.,.,TRBV3-1,CASSQAVGELFF,TGTGCCAGCAGCCAAGCAGTCGGGGAGCTGTTTTTT
TRBJ2-7,.,.,TRBV14,CASSQRPDWHSYEQYF,TGTGCCAGCAGCCAACGCCCGGACTGGCACTCCTACGAGCAGTACTTC
TRBJ2-3,few,TRBD2,TRBV20-1,CSAKLAGVYTQYF,TGCAGTGCTAAACTAGCGGGAGTGTATACGCAGTATTTT
TRBJ2-6,.,.,TRBV12-3/TRBV12-4,CASSQPSGANVLTF,TGTGCCAGCAGTCAGCCATCTGGGGCCAACGTCCTGACTTTC
TRBJ2-2,few,TRBD2,TRBV7-2,CASSLAGSGRSGGGELFF,TGTGCCAGCAGCTTAGCCGGTAGCGGGAGGTCAGGAGGCGGGGAGCTGTTTTTT
TRBJ1-3,.,.,TRBV28,CASSASGGNGNTIYF,TGTGCCAGCAGTGCCTCCGGGGGGAATGGAAACACCATATATTTT
TRBJ1-2,.,.,TRBV28,CASTTLGYYGYTF,TGTGCCAGCACCACTTTGGGGTACTATGGCTACACCTTC
TRBJ2-1,few,.,TRBV4-2,CASSQDSRGLYNEQFF,TGTGCCAGCAGCCAAGATTCCCGGGGGCTATACAATGAGCAGTTCTTC
TRBJ2-7,.,.,TRBV7-9,CASSLAGGRAVSGRQYF,TGTGCCAGCAGCTTAGCGGGAGGCAGGGCTGTATCGGGGAGGCAGTACTTC